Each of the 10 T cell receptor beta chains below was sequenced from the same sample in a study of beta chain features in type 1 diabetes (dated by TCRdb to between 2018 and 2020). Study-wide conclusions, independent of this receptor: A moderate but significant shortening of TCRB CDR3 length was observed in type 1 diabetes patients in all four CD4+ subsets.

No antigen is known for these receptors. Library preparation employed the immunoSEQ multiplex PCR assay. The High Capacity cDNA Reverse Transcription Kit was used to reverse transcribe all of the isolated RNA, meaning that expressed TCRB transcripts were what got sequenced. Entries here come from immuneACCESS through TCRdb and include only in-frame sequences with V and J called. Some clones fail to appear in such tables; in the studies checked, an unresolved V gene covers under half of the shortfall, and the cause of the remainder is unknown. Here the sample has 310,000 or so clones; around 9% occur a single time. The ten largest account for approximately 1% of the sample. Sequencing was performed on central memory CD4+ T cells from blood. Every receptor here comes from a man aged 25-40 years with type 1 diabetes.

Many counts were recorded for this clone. In DNA, the CDR3 is TGCGCCAGCAGCCAAGATAAGAACTATGGCTACACCTTC. This gives the protein CASSQDKNYGYTF. The chain is built from TRBV4-3 and TRBJ1-2; D gene unclear. The CDR3 is made up of 13 amino acids. Germline V gives CDR1 LGHNA, CDR2 YSLEER. V gave up 0 bases and J gave up 2 bases, with 4 bases separating them.

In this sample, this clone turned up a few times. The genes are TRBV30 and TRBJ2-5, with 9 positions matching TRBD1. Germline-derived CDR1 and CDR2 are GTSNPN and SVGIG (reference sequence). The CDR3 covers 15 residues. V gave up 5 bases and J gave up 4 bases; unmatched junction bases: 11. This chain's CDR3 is CAWGRGQGGRETQYF. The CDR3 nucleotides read TGTGCCTGGGGAAGGGGACAGGGTGGGCGAGAGACCCAGTACTTC. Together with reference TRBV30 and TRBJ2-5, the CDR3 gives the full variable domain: SQTIHQWPATLVQPVGSPLSLECTVEGTSNPNLYWYRQAAGRGLQLLFYSVGIGQISSEVPQNLSASRPQDRQFILSSKKLLLSDSGFYLCAWGRGQGGRETQYFGPGTRLLVL.

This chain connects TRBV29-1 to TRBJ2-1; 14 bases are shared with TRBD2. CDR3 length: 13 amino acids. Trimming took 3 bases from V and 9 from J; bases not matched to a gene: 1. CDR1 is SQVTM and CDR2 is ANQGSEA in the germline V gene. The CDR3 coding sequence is TGCAGCGTTGAGGGGACTAGCGGGGGTGAGCAGTTCTTC. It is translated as CSVEGTSGGEQFF.

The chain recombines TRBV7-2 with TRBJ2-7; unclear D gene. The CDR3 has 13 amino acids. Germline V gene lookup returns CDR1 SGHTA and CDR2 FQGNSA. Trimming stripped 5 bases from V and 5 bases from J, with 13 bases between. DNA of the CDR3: TGTGCCAGCAGCCTGACACGTCTTGACGAGCAGTACTTC. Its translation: CASSLTRLDEQYF.

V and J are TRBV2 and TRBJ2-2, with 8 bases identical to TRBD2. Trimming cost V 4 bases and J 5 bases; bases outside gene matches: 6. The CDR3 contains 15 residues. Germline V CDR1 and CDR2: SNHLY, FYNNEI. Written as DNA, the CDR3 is TGTGCCAGCAGTGGCAGGACTAGCAGTACCGGGGAGCTGTTTTTT. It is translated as CASSGRTSSTGELFF. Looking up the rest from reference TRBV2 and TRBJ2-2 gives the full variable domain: EPEVTQTPSHQVTQMGQEVILRCVPISNHLYFYWYRQILGQKVEFLVSFYNNEISEKSEIFDDQFSVERPDGSNFTLKIRSTKLEDSAMYFCASSGRTSSTGELFFGEGSRLTVL.

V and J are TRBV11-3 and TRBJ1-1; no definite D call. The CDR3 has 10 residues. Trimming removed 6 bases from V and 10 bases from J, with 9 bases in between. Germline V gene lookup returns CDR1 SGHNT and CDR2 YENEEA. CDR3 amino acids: CASRGGSAFF. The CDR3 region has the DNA TGTGCCAGCAGAGGCGGATCAGCTTTCTTT.

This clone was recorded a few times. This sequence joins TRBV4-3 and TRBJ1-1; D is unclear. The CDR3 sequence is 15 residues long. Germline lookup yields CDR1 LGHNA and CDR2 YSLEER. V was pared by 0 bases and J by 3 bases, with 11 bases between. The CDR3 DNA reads TGCGCCAGCAGCCAAGATTCAAGCAGCTACACTGAAGCTTTCTTT. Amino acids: CASSQDSSSYTEAFF.

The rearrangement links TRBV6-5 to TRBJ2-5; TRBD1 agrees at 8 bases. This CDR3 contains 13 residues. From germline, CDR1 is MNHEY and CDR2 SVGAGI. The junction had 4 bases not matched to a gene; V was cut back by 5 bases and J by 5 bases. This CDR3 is CASSNRGAETQYF. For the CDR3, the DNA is TGTGCCAGCAGTAACAGGGGGGCGGAGACCCAGTACTTC.

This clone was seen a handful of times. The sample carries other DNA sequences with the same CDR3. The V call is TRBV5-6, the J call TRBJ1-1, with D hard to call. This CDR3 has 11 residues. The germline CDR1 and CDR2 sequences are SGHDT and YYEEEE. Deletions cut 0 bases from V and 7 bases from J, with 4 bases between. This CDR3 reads CASSLDGEAFF. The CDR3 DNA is TGTGCCAGCAGCTTGGACGGTGAAGCTTTCTTT.

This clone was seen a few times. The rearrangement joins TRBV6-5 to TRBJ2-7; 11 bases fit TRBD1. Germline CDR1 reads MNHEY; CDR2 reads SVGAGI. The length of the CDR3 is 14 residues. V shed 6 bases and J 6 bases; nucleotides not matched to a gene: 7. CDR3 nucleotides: TGTGCCAGCAGCGGAGGACAGGGGGCAGCCGAGCAGTACTTC. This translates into CASSGGQGAAEQYF.